Listed here are 14 T cell receptor beta chains from one sample, sequenced in a study of shared clonotypes between healthy human individuals. The naive CD8 subset, CD45RO-negative cells positively selected for CCR7, excluded terminally differentiated effector memory CD45RA+ cells. Assay used: immunoSEQ multiplex PCR; TCRdb lists only in-frame clones, some missing. The data show hundreds of thousands of clones, 85% to 95% seen once. Sequenced input: naive CD8+ T cells sorted from blood. Source of these receptors: a man aged 30 to 45 in good health.

The CDR3 sequence: CASSQDRLGYEQYF. DNA for the CDR3: TGCGCCAGCAGTCAGGACAGGTTGGGCTACGAGCAGTACTTC. The V and J genes are TRBV10-1 and TRBJ2-7, with TRBD1 matching 7 bases. CDR3 length: 14 amino acids. V lost 5 bases and J lost 3; bases outside the gene matches: 7. Germline-derived CDR1 and CDR2 are WNHNN and SYGVQD (reference sequence).

The J gene is TRBJ2-5, the V gene TRBV4-3; TRBD1 aligns across 8 bases. V was clipped by 3 bases and J by 3 bases; unmatched bases: 6. The CDR3 totals 15 residues. Germline V gene sequence: CDR1 LGHNA, CDR2 YSLEER. The CDR3 spells CASSQRQGNEETQYF. CDR3 DNA sequence: TGCGCCAGCAGCCAGCGACAGGGGAACGAAGAGACCCAGTACTTC.

The chain joins TRBV4-1 to TRBJ2-2; no reliable D call. The CDR3 loop spans 15 amino acids. Germline V CDR1 and CDR2: MGHRA, YSYEKL. The ends were cut back, 5 bases at V and 1 base at J, with 11 bases in the middle. The CDR3 DNA reads TGCGCCAGCAGCTCCAACCTAGGGAACACCGGGGAGCTGTTTTTT. It specifies CASSSNLGNTGELFF.

V gene TRBV5-6 combines with J gene TRBJ1-4; 7 positions match TRBD1. This CDR3 spans 18 amino acids. CDR1 and CDR2 (germline): SGHDT, YYEEEE. J was trimmed by 3 bases and V by 0 bases; bases with no gene match: 11. The CDR3 spells CASSLVAIPGQSNEKLFF. The DNA for the CDR3 is TGTGCCAGCAGCTTGGTGGCTATACCGGGACAGTCTAATGAAAAACTGTTTTTT.

The chain combines TRBV28 with TRBJ2-7, with 8 bases matching TRBD1. V gave up 6 bases and J gave up 2 bases; unmatched junction bases: 18. CDR1 and CDR2 (germline): MDHEN, SYDVKM. CDR3 length equals 18 residues. Here the CDR3 reads CASRIGQGGFGGTYEQYF. CDR3 DNA: TGTGCCAGCAGGATTGGACAGGGCGGGTTTGGTGGGACCTACGAGCAGTACTTC.

CDR3 sequence (DNA): TGTGCCAGCAGGATATTAGCGGGAGGTTCAGATACGCAGTATTTT. It specifies CASRILAGGSDTQYF. The J gene is TRBJ2-3, the V gene TRBV6-5, with TRBD2 identical over 10 bases. The germline CDR1 and CDR2 sequences are MNHEY and SVGAGI. The CDR3 extends over 15 amino acids. J gave up 4 bases and V 6 bases, and 7 bases lay outside the gene matches.

Written as DNA, the CDR3 is TGCAGCGTGCGGGGGCCAGACACTGAAGCTTTCTTT. Translation gives CSVRGPDTEAFF. The chain employs TRBV29-1 and TRBJ1-1, with a tentative D call TRBD1 (6 bases). V lost 6 bases and J lost 3, with 11 bases in between. The CDR3 has 12 residues. The germline gives CDR1 SQVTM, CDR2 ANQGSEA.

The chain has TRBV29-1 and TRBJ1-2; D remains unclear. The CDR3 runs to 13 residues. V was pared by 5 bases and J by 2 bases, with 12 bases between. CDR1 SQVTM and CDR2 ANQGSEA come from the germline V gene. The CDR3 sequence is CSVPSTENYGYTF. For the CDR3, the DNA is TGCAGCGTTCCTTCGACGGAAAACTATGGCTACACCTTC.

The rearrangement joins TRBV5-6 to TRBJ1-2, with a possible D match to TRBD1 (6 bases). V dropped 2 bases and J dropped 2 bases, with 10 bases sitting between them. CDR1 is SGHDT and CDR2 is YYEEEE in the germline V gene. This CDR3 comprises 14 residues. This CDR3 is CASSFSRGNYGYTF. Here the CDR3 DNA reads TGTGCCAGCAGCTTTAGCAGGGGAAACTATGGCTACACCTTC.

This rearrangement joins TRBV14 to TRBJ1-1; 7 bases map to TRBD1. Looked up from germline, CDR1 is SGHDN and CDR2 is FVKESK. This CDR3 has 13 amino acids. V was pared by 4 bases and J by 5 bases, with 4 bases of the junction left unmatched. CDR3 coding DNA: TGTGCCAGCAGCCCATACAGGGGAACTGAAGCTTTCTTT. It specifies CASSPYRGTEAFF.

The rearrangement uses TRBV7-2 and TRBJ2-7; perhaps TRBD1 as D (6 bases). V lost 5 bases to trimming and J lost 3 bases, with 8 bases between them. CDR1 is SGHTA, CDR2 FQGNSA, per germline. CDR3 length equals 12 residues. As DNA, the CDR3 is TGTGCCAGCAGCGACAGGTTCTACGAGCAGTACTTC. This translates into CASSDRFYEQYF.

This clone appeared once. The chain carries TRBV7-8 and TRBJ2-2, with 10 bases matching TRBD2. Germline CDR1 reads SGHVS; CDR2 reads FQNEAQ. Trimming took 5 bases from V and 6 from J; bases not matched to a gene: 6. The CDR3 contains 15 residues. The DNA for the CDR3 is TGTGCCAGCAGCCCTACTAGCGGGACCGCCGGGGAGCTGTTTTTT. This encodes CASSPTSGTAGELFF.

This clone was observed a single time. The chain couples TRBV7-9 to TRBJ2-2, with 7 bases that match TRBD1. This CDR3 is built from 13 residues. Per germline, CDR1 SEHNR and CDR2 FQNEAQ (reference sequence). Unmatched junction bases numbered 2, after V lost 10 bases and J lost 0 bases. Here the CDR3 reads CANRGANTGELFF. DNA of the CDR3: TGTGCCAACAGGGGCGCGAACACCGGGGAGCTGTTTTTT. The full variable domain, in which reference TRBV7-9 and TRBJ2-2 provide the parts outside the CDR3, is DTGVSQNPRHKITKRGQNVTFRCDPISEHNRLYWYRQTLGQGPEFLTYFQNEAQLEKSRLLSDRFSAERPKGSFSTLEIQRTEQGDSAMYLCANRGANTGELFFGEGSRLTVL.

The V gene is TRBV10-3, the J gene TRBJ2-2, with TRBD2 matching over 13 bases. The V gene's germline CDR1 is ENHRY and CDR2 SYGVKD. The CDR3 has 16 amino acids. Trimming removed 10 bases from V and 5 bases from J; junction bases left unmatched: 10. As DNA, the CDR3 is TGTGCCACCACTAGCGGGAGGGCCGGAGGGACCGGGGAGCTGTTTTTT. As protein: CATTSGRAGGTGELFF.